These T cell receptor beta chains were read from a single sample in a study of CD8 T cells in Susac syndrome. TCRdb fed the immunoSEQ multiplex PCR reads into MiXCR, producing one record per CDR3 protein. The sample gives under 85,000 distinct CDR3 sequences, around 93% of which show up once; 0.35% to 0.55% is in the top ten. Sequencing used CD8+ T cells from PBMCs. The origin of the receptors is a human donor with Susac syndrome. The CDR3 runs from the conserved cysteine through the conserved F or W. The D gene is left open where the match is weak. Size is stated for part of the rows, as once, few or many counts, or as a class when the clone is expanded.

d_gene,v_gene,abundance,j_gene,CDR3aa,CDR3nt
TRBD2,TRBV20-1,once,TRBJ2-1,CRGGRYNEQFF,TGCAGGGGGGGGAGATACAATGAGCAGTTCTTC
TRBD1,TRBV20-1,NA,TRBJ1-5,CSARVAQGAFNQPQHF,TGCAGTGCTAGAGTAGCCCAGGGGGCTTTCAATCAGCCCCAGCATTTT
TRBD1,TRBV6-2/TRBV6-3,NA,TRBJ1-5,CASSVQGWQPQHF,TGTGCCAGCAGCGTACAGGGGTGGCAGCCCCAGCATTTT
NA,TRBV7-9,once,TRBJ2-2,CASSFTENTGELFF,TGTGCCAGCAGCTTTACAGAGAACACCGGGGAGCTGTTTTTT
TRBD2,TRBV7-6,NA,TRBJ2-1,CASSRGEGNNEQFF,TGTGCCAGCAGCCGCGGGGAGGGGAACAATGAGCAGTTCTTC
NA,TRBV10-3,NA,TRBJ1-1,CAIIAAMNTEAFF,TGTGCCATCATTGCGGCCATGAACACTGAAGCTTTCTTT
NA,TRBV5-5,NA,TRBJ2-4,CASSLSYIQYF,TGTGCCAGCAGCCTCTCGTACATTCAGTACTTC
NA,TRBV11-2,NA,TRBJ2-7,CASSNTGRPYEQYF,TGTGCCAGCAGCAACACGGGGCGTCCCTACGAGCAGTACTTC
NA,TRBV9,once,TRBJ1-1,CASNGAGDGTEAFF,TGTGCCAGCAACGGTGCGGGGGATGGGACTGAAGCTTTCTTT
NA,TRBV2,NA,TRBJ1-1,CASSWTFVPPGNTEAFF,TGTGCCAGCAGTTGGACATTTGTGCCCCCAGGGAACACTGAAGCTTTCTTT
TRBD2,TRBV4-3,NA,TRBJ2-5,CASSQWGGDETQYF,TGCGCCAGCAGCCAATGGGGGGGGGATGAGACCCAGTACTTC
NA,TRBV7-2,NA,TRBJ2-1,CASSLRMGQWAHYEQFF,TGTGCCAGCAGCTTAAGAATGGGTCAGTGGGCCCATTATGAGCAGTTCTTC
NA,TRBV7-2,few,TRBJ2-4,CASSLEPLGTQYF,TGTGCCAGCAGCTTAGAGCCCCTCGGAACTCAGTACTTC
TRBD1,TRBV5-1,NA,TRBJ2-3,CASSLDRGGTDTQYF,TGCGCCAGCAGCCTAGACAGGGGCGGCACAGATACGCAGTATTTT
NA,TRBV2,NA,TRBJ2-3,CASSGLVTDTQYF,TGTGCCAGCAGTGGCCTAGTCACAGATACGCAGTATTTT
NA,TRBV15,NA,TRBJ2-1,CATSGRRVNEQFF,TGTGCCACCAGCGGGCGAAGGGTGAATGAGCAGTTCTTC
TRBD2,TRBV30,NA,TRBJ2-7,CAFQASGTYEQYF,TGTGCCTTCCAGGCTAGCGGAACCTACGAGCAGTACTTC
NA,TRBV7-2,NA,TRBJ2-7,CASSPSGTYEQYF,TGTGCCAGCAGCCCCTCGGGGACCTACGAGCAGTACTTC
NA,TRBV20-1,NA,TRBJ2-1,CSAQMDGNEQFF,TGCAGTGCCCAAATGGACGGCAATGAGCAGTTCTTC
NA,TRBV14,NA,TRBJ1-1,CASSQVGGLGTEAFF,TGTGCCAGCAGCCAAGTAGGCGGTTTGGGCACTGAAGCTTTCTTT
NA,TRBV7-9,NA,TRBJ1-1,CASSSPRGPTEAFF,TGTGCCAGCAGCTCCCCCAGGGGACCCACTGAAGCTTTCTTT
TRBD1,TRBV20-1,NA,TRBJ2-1,CSAEDRATYNEQFF,TGCAGTGCCGAGGACAGGGCCACCTACAATGAGCAGTTCTTC
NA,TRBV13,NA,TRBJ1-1,CASSLDFSEAFF,TGTGCCAGCAGCCTGGACTTTAGTGAAGCTTTCTTT
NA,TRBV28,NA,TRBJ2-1,CASMGNNNEQFF,TGTGCCAGCATGGGTAATAACAATGAGCAGTTCTTC
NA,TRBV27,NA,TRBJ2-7,CASSGGMEFAEQYF,TGTGCCAGCAGTGGGGGGATGGAGTTTGCCGAGCAGTACTTC
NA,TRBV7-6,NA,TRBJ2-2,CASSLVSSGVSEHTGELFF,TGTGCCAGCAGCTTAGTCTCTTCGGGGGTCTCCGAACACACCGGGGAGCTGTTTTTT
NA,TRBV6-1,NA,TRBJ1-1,CASSEGPGLNTEAFF,TGTGCCAGCAGTGAAGGGCCAGGGCTGAACACTGAAGCTTTCTTT
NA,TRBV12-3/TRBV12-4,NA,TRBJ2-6,CASTLGRRAGANVLTF,TGTGCCAGCACCCTCGGAAGGAGGGCTGGGGCCAACGTCCTGACTTTC
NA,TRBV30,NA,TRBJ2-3,CAWSVLQKTGTDTQYF,TGTGCCTGGAGTGTACTTCAGAAGACAGGCACAGATACGCAGTATTTT